The T cell receptor beta chain described here comes from a study of molecular identifiers for immune sequencing clone quantification. Findings and limits, study-wide: Investigators reportedly could detect spiked Jurkat TCR RNA from one cell among around 930,000 naive cells. Over 98% of CMV-specific effector molecules, but under 1% of naive ones, were in clones above 20 copies.

MiXCR, run by TCRdb on the PCR reads, gives a single entry per CDR3 protein. The sample has over 600,000 distinct CDR3 sequences, around 20% seen once; the top ten hold roughly 0.9%. This clonotype was seen at least ten times. What it binds is not known. This CDR3 contains 10 residues. The authors gated naive CD8 T cells as CD8+CD4-CCR7+CD45RA+ for sorting. The sequenced sample consisted of naive CD8+ T cells from blood, with Jurkat cell RNA spiked in. The subset here: FACS-sorted CD8+CD4-CCR7+CD45RA+ naive T cells. The TCR was taken from a human donor in good health. Some libraries in this study had Jurkat cell RNA spiked in. This rearrangement joins TRBV21-1 to TRBJ1-1. TRBV21-1 represents a pseudogene. CDR3 region: CAILGTEAFF. The CDR3 DNA reads as TGTGCCATCCTGGGGACGGAAGCTTTCTTT.